The rows below give T cell receptor beta chains drawn from one sample of a study of early T cells in non-severe SARS-CoV-2 infection. Using its own MiXCR run on the 5' RACE reads, TCRdb lists one record per CDR3 protein. The table records about 86,000 distinct CDR3 sequences, around an eighth of them present only once. Source material: whole blood. All receptors come from an adult who was a healthcare worker with PCR-confirmed SARS-CoV-2 infection or an uninfected control (not recorded which). Each CDR3 is given with its conserved first and last residue. The D gene is left open where the match is weak. Clone size is shown for a subset of rows, as once, few, many or a class of expanded clone.

j_call v_call clone_size d_call cdr3_nt cdr3_aa
TRBJ2-1 TRBV6-1 few . TGTGCCAGCAGTGAATACGGGGGAGGCTCCTACAATGAGCAGTTCTTC CASSEYGGGSYNEQFF
TRBJ1-1 TRBV7-9 few . TGTGCCAGCTCCCGGGTGCAGGGGAACACTGAAGCTTTCTTT CASSRVQGNTEAFF
TRBJ2-6 TRBV6-4 . . TGTGCCAGCAGGACAGACTCTGGGGCCAACGTCCTGACTTTC CASRTDSGANVLTF
TRBJ1-1 TRBV7-2 . . TGTGCCAGCAGCTCCTTCCACGGGGCGAACACTGAAGCTTTCTTT CASSSFHGANTEAFF
TRBJ2-7 TRBV20-1 . . TGCAGTGCTAGGGTGCGGGCGGAAGAGCAGTACTTC CSARVRAEEQYF
TRBJ2-7 TRBV28 few TRBD1 TGTGCCAGCAGTTTCTCAGGGACAGGGAACTACGAGCAGTACTTC CASSFSGTGNYEQYF
TRBJ1-5 TRBV27 . . TGTGCCAGCAGTTTAGGCAGGGTGTCTCAGCCCCAGCATTTT CASSLGRVSQPQHF
TRBJ1-5 TRBV28 many TRBD1 TGTGCCAGCAGAAGGACAGGGGCGCCCCCCAATCAGCCCCAGCATTTT CASRRTGAPPNQPQHF
TRBJ2-1 TRBV30 many TRBD2 TGTGCCTGGAGTGTACAGGGGACTAGCCAACCACTACGGGGCTACAATGAGCAGTTCTTC CAWSVQGTSQPLRGYNEQFF
TRBJ1-2 TRBV27 . TRBD1 TGTGCCATCCGGACAGGGGACAAGGACTATGGCTACACCTTC CAIRTGDKDYGYTF
TRBJ2-3 TRBV29-1 many TRBD1 TGCAGCGTTGAGATTACAGGGGGAGATACGCAGTATTTT CSVEITGGDTQYF
TRBJ1-4 TRBV30 . TRBD1 TGTGCCTGCGACAGGGCTCATGAAAAACTGTTTTTT CACDRAHEKLFF
TRBJ2-7 TRBV20-1 . . TGCAGTGCTAGAGTTTGGGTGTCCCACGAGCAGTACTTC CSARVWVSHEQYF
TRBJ2-1 TRBV7-2 many TRBD2 TGTGCCAGCAGCTTCCGGGCGGGAGGCAAGTCCAATGAGCAGTTCTTC CASSFRAGGKSNEQFF
TRBJ1-3 TRBV10-3 once TRBD1 TGTGCCATCACCGCGGACAGGGAAGATTTTTACTCTGGAAACACCATATATTTT CAITADREDFYSGNTIYF
TRBJ1-1 TRBV7-9 . . TGTGCCAGCAGCACAGAAGCTTTCTTT CASSTEAFF
TRBJ2-7 TRBV7-6 . . TGTGCCAGCAGCTTAGAGACCGCAACCGTGCAGTACTTC CASSLETATVQYF
TRBJ2-5 TRBV20-1 . TRBD2 TGCAGTGCCCAACGGGGGGGACTACACCAAGAGACCCAGTACTTC CSAQRGGLHQETQYF
TRBJ2-5 TRBV9 few TRBD2 TGTGCCAGCAGCTCTGGGGACTGGGGGGGACAAGAGACCCAGTACTTC CASSSGDWGGQETQYF
TRBJ1-4 TRBV18 few . TGTGCCAGCTCACCGGGACAAGATAATGAAAAACTGTTTTTT CASSPGQDNEKLFF
TRBJ1-1 TRBV6-1 . . TGTGCCAGCTGCCCACTTAACACTGAAGCTTTCTTT CASCPLNTEAFF
TRBJ2-1 TRBV5-6 few TRBD2 TGTGCCAGCAGCTTGGCCCGACTAGCGGGAGGGGCCCCGGGTGAGCAGTTCTTC CASSLARLAGGAPGEQFF
TRBJ2-3 TRBV7-9 few . TGTGCCAGCCAGTCAGATACGCAGTATTTT CASQSDTQYF
TRBJ2-7 TRBV27 many . TGTGCCAGCAGTAAGTGGGAAACCTACGAGCAGTACTTC CASSKWETYEQYF
TRBJ2-7 TRBV20-1 many . TGCAGTGCCCGCGGACCTTACGAGCAGTACTTC CSARGPYEQYF
TRBJ1-4 TRBV7-2 . . TGTGCCAGCAGCTTAGCCCGGGACACCACAGTGTTTTTT CASSLARDTTVFF
TRBJ2-1 TRBV7-6 . TRBD2 TGTGCCAGCAGCGGCGGGACTAGCGGTTACAATGAGCAGTTCTTC CASSGGTSGYNEQFF
TRBJ1-1 TRBV2 many TRBD1 TGTGCCAGCAGTGGACAGGGTTTAACTGAAGCTTTCTTT CASSGQGLTEAFF
TRBJ2-1 TRBV2 . TRBD2 TGTGCCAGCAGTCGGGGACTAGCGGGAGGATGGAATGAGCAGTTCTTC CASSRGLAGGWNEQFF
TRBJ1-2 TRBV27 many TRBD1 TGTGCCAGCAGCTCGGACAGGCTGAGAGGCTACACCTTC CASSSDRLRGYTF
TRBJ1-2 TRBV9 . . TGTGCCAGCAGCGAAGGAGATAACTATGGCTACACCTTC CASSEGDNYGYTF
TRBJ1-1 TRBV10-2 . . TGCGCCAGCAGTCCTCCGAGGCCGCGGTTCGGATTCGAAGCTTTCTTT CASSPPRPRFGFEAFF
TRBJ2-3 TRBV29-1 . TRBD1 TGCAGCGTTGATAGGGGGACAGGGGGCGCAGATACGCAGTATTTT CSVDRGTGGADTQYF
TRBJ2-1 TRBV5-1 few TRBD2 TGCGCCAGCAGCTTGGTAGCGGGAAGTGAGCAGTTCTTC CASSLVAGSEQFF
TRBJ2-7 TRBV7-6 . . TGTGCCAGCAGCCTTCGTCGACAGGTTTACGAGCAGTACTTC CASSLRRQVYEQYF
TRBJ2-1 TRBV19 few . TGTGCCAGTATAAGCGGCTACAATGAGCAGTTCTTC CASISGYNEQFF
TRBJ2-1 TRBV7-3 . TRBD2 TGTGCCAGCAGCCTCACTAGCGGGACTTACAATGAGCAGTTCTTC CASSLTSGTYNEQFF
TRBJ1-2 TRBV19 many . TGTGCCAGTATAGGGACAATCAGAGGCTATGGCTACACCTTC CASIGTIRGYGYTF
TRBJ1-1 TRBV11-2 few . TGTGCCAGCAGCTCCGGACAGAGGAACACTGAAGCTTTCTTT CASSSGQRNTEAFF
TRBJ1-6 TRBV30 . . TGTGCCTGGGCCGTGGATTCACCCCTCCACTTT CAWAVDSPLHF